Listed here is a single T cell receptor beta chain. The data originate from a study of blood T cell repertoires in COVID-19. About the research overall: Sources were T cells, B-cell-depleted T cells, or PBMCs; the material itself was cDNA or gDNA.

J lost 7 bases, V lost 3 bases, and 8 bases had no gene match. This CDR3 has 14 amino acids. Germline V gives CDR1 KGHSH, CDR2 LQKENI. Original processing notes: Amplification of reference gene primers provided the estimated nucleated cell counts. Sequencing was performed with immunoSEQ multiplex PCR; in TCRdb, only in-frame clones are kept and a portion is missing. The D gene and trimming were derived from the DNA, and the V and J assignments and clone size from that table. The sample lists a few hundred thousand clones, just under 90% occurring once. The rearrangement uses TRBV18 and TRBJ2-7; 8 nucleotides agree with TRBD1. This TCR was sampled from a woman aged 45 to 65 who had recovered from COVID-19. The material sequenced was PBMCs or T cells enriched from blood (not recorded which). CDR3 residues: CASSPAGGVGEQYF. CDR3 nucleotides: TGTGCCAGCTCACCGGCAGGGGGCGTAGGGGAGCAGTACTTC.